The present TCR beta chain was sequenced within a study of T cell changes during pregnancy in multiple sclerosis. Using immunoSEQ multiplex PCR, the repertoire was profiled, and TCRdb retains in-frame clones only, with some absent. The sample holds about 89,000 clones; around 94% are singletons and the top ten take 0.7% to 1%. Per the germline V gene, CDR1 is SGHRS and CDR2 is YFSETQ. The CDR3 sequence is 15 residues long. Deletions cut 3 bases from V and 0 bases from J, with 11 bases between. This TCR came from a female donor with multiple sclerosis, enrolled in a pregnancy study. J is TRBJ2-3 and V is TRBV5-1; tentative D call: TRBD1 (5 bases). This specimen consisted of peripheral blood, obtained in the third trimester of pregnancy. CDR3 region: CASSSRVTSTDTQYF. The DNA for the CDR3 is TGCGCCAGCAGCTCCAGGGTAACTAGCACAGATACGCAGTATTTT.